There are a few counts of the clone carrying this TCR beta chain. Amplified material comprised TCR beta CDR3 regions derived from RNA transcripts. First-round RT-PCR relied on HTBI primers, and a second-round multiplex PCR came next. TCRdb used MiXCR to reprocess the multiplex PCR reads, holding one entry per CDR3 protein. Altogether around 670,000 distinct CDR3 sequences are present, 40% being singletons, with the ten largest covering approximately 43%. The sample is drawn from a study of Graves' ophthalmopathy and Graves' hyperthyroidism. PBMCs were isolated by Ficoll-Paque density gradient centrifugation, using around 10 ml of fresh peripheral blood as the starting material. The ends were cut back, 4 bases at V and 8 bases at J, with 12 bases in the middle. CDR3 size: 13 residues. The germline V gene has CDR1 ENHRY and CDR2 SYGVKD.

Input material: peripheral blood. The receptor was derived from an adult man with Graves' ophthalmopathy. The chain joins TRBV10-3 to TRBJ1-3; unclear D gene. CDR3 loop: CAISVTALDTIYF. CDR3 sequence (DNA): TGTGCCATCAGTGTGACGGCCCTGGACACCATATATTTT.